These 8 T cell receptor beta chains were all obtained from the same sample, sequenced in a study of blood T cell repertoires in COVID-19. Some clones are missing from TCRdb's copy, which holds only in-frame ones; the method was immunoSEQ multiplex PCR. The table lists 290,000 or so clones, 87% of them singletons. Sequenced: peripheral blood. All receptors derive from a man aged 18 to 29 with active or convalescent COVID-19.

The rearrangement uses TRBV27 and TRBJ2-3; maybe TRBD2 (6 bases). Germline V CDR1 and CDR2: MNHEY, SMNVEV (reference sequence). The V end was cut by 3 bases, the J end by 0 bases, with 16 bases between. There are 17 residues in the CDR3. CDR3 region: CASSFHPYSGSTDTQYF. CDR3 in DNA: TGTGCCAGCAGTTTCCATCCCTATAGCGGTAGCACAGATACGCAGTATTTT.

This chain links TRBV6-5 with TRBJ2-1; 7 bases line up with TRBD2. From germline, CDR1 is MNHEY and CDR2 SVGAGI. The CDR3 runs 14 residues. Trimming at V came to 2 bases and at J to 4 bases, leaving 2 bases not matched to a gene. CDR3 sequence: CASSYREVYNEQFF. Written as DNA, the CDR3 is TGTGCCAGCAGTTACCGGGAGGTTTACAATGAGCAGTTCTTC.

V is TRBV19 and J is TRBJ2-7; 11 bases are a match to TRBD2. There are 14 residues in the CDR3. Germline CDR1 LNHDA, CDR2 SQIVND (reference sequence). The ends lost 3 bases at V and 7 bases at J; junction bases unmatched: 5. CDR3 region: CASSIGLAGGEQYF. The CDR3 DNA follows: TGTGCCAGTAGTATCGGCCTAGCGGGAGGTGAGCAGTACTTC. Full variable domain (remainder filled in from reference TRBV19 and TRBJ2-7): DGGITQSPKYLFRKEGQNVTLSCEQNLNHDAMYWYRQDPGQGLRLIYYSQIVNDFQKGDIAEGYSVSREKKESFPLTVTSAQKNPTAFYLCASSIGLAGGEQYFGPGTRLTVT.

This clone was observed a few times. The V and J genes are TRBV21-1 and TRBJ2-7; the DNA was not used to check the table's D call, TRBD2. TRBV21-1 is assigned pseudogene status. There are 18 residues in the CDR3. CDR3 DNA sequence: TGTGCCAGCAGCAAACGCAGGACTAGCGGATTGAGCTCCTACGAGCAGTACTTC. Protein product: CASSKRRTSGLSSYEQYF.

In nucleotides, the CDR3 is TGTGCCAGCAGCCACCATCCGGGACAGGGTGTCGACGAGCAGTACTTC. It codes for CASSHHPGQGVDEQYF. The chain has TRBV3-1 (or the pseudogene TRBV3-2) and TRBJ2-7; the match to TRBD1 covers 9 bases. Per the germline V gene, CDR1 is LGHDT and CDR2 is YNNKEL (reference sequence). The CDR3 loop spans 16 amino acids. Unmatched junction bases numbered 11, after V lost 3 bases and J lost 5 bases.

The chain joins TRBV19 to TRBJ2-7; 8 bases are shared with TRBD1. After removal of 6 bases from V and 3 bases from J, the junction contained 4 bases not matched to a gene. This CDR3 is built from 13 residues. Per the germline V gene, CDR1 is LNHDA and CDR2 is SQIVND (reference sequence). CDR3 nucleotide sequence: TGTGCCAGTAGGGGGACAGGAGACTACGAGCAGTACTTC. This codes for CASRGTGDYEQYF. Together with reference TRBV19 and TRBJ2-7, the CDR3 gives the full variable domain: DGGITQSPKYLFRKEGQNVTLSCEQNLNHDAMYWYRQDPGQGLRLIYYSQIVNDFQKGDIAEGYSVSREKKESFPLTVTSAQKNPTAFYLCASRGTGDYEQYFGPGTRLTVT.

V is TRBV29-1 and J is TRBJ2-7; possibly TRBD2 for D (5 bases). In germline, CDR1 is SQVTM, CDR2 ANQGSEA. Deletions cut 5 bases from V and 3 bases from J, with 8 bases between. The length of the CDR3 is 11 residues. This CDR3 reads CSVQRNYEQYF. The CDR3 coding sequence is TGCAGCGTTCAGCGGAACTACGAGCAGTACTTC.

CDR3 in amino acids: CASSAQQGRSGEAFF. In nucleotides, the CDR3 is TGTGCCAGCAGTGCCCAACAGGGCCGTAGTGGTGAAGCTTTCTTT. This sequence joins TRBV27 and TRBJ1-1, with D maybe TRBD1 (6 bases). The V end was cut by 5 bases, the J end by 7 bases, with 20 bases between. The CDR3 has 15 amino acids. Germline V CDR1 and CDR2: MNHEY, SMNVEV (reference sequence).